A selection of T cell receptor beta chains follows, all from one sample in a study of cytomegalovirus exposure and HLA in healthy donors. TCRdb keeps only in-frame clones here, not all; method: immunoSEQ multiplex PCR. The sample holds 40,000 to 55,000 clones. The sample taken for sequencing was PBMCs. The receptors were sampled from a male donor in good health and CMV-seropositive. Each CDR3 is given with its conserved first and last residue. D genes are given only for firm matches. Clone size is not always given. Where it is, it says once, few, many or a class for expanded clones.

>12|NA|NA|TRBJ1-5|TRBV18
TGTGCCAGCTCAGCAGGGCTTCAGCCCCAGCATTTT
CASSAGLQPQHF
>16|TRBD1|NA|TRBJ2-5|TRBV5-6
TGTGCCAGCAGCGGAAGGACAGGGCGCGGGCAAGAGACCCAGTACTTC
CASSGRTGRGQETQYF
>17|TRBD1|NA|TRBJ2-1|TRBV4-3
TGCGCCAGCAGCCTACAACCGGGACAGGGGGCAAATAATGAGCAGTTCTTC
CASSLQPGQGANNEQFF
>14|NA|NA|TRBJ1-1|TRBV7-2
TGTGCCAGCAGCCCCCGTTGGGTCGGGACTGAAGCTTTCTTT
CASSPRWVGTEAFF
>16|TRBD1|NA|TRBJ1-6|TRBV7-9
TGTGCCAGCAGCTTAGAAACAGGGGGCCTGGGATCACCCCTCCACTTT
CASSLETGGLGSPLHF
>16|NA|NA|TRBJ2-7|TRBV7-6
TGTGCCAGCAGCTTACTAAGTGGGACAACTCCGTACGAGCAGTACTTC
CASSLLSGTTPYEQYF
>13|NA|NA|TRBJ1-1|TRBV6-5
TGTGCCAGCAGTTACTCGACAGAAAATGAAGCTTTCTTT
CASSYSTENEAFF
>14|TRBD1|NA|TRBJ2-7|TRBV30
TGTGCCTGGAGTGCAGAGACAGGGACATACGAGCAGTACTTC
CAWSAETGTYEQYF
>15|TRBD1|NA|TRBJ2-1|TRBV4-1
TGCGCCAGCAGCCAAAGGACAGGGGCGGGCAATGAGCAGTTCTTC
CASSQRTGAGNEQFF
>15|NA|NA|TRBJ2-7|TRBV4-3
TGCGCCAGCAGCCCCGAAGGGCAGGGCTCCTACGAGCAGTACTTC
CASSPEGQGSYEQYF
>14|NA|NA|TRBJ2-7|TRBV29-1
TGCAGCGTTGCAGCTAGCTCCAGCTCCTACGAGCAGTACTTC
CSVAASSSSYEQYF
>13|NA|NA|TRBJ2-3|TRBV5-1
TGCGCCAGCAGCTTGGACTACACAGATACGCAGTATTTT
CASSLDYTDTQYF
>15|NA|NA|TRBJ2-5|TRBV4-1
TGCGCCAGCAGCCAAACTATACGTGGAGCGGAGACCCAGTACTTC
CASSQTIRGAETQYF
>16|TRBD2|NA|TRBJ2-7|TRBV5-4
TGTGCCAGCAGCTTGGCCGGTGGGGGGGGCTCCTACGAGCAGTACTTC
CASSLAGGGGSYEQYF
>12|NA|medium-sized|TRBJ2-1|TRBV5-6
TGTGCCAGCGAGGACTCCCCCAATGAGCAGTTCTTC
CASEDSPNEQFF
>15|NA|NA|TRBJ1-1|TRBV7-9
TGTGCCAGCAGCCCCTGGACAGCCATGAACACTGAAGCTTTCTTT
CASSPWTAMNTEAFF
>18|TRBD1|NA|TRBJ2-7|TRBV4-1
TGCGCCAGCAGCCAAAGACTCACAGGGGCCGAGGCCTCCTACGAGCAGTACTTC
CASSQRLTGAEASYEQYF
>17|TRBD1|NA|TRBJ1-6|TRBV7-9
TGTGCCAGCAGCAATGACAGGGAAGCGTCCTATAATTCACCCCTCCACTTT
CASSNDREASYNSPLHF
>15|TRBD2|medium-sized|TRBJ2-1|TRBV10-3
TGTGCCATCACGGGGGGGCGGACAGCCAACAATGAGCAGTTCTTC
CAITGGRTANNEQFF
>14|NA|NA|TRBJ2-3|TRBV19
TGTGCCAGTAGTACAGGGCTTGGGGTGGATACGCAGTATTTT
CASSTGLGVDTQYF
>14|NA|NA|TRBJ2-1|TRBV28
TGTGCCAGCAGAACCCCTAGCGCACCCAATGAGCAGTTCTTC
CASRTPSAPNEQFF
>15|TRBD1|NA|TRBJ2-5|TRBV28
TGTGCCAGCAGCTTTCCCGGGACAGGGATGGGGACCCAGTACTTC
CASSFPGTGMGTQYF
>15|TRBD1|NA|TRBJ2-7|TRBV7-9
TGTGCCAGCAGCTTAGCCGGGACAGGCCACTACGAGCAGTACTTC
CASSLAGTGHYEQYF
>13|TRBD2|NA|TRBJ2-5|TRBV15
TGTGCCACCGGCGGTAGCGGGGTGGAGACCCAGTACTTC
CATGGSGVETQYF
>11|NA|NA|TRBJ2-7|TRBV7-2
TGTGCCAGCAGCTCGTACTACGAGCAGTACTTC
CASSSYYEQYF
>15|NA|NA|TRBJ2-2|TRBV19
TGTGCCAGCACTCAGACAGACCGGGCCACCGGGGAGCTGTTTTTT
CASTQTDRATGELFF
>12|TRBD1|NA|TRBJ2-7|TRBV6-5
TGTGCCAGCAAGGGACAGTCCTACGAGCAGTACTTC
CASKGQSYEQYF
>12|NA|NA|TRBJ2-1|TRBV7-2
TGTGCCAGCAGCTTCGACGGGTACGAGCAGTTCTTC
CASSFDGYEQFF
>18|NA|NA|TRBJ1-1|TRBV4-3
TGCGCCAGCAGCCAAGAGCGGGGGGCAAACCTCATGAACACTGAAGCTTTCTTT
CASSQERGANLMNTEAFF
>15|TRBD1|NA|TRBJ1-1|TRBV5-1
TGCGCCAGCAGCTTGGGTGGGACAGAGAACACTGAAGCTTTCTTT
CASSLGGTENTEAFF
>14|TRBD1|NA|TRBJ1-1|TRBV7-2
TGTGCCAGCAGCAGCACAGGGGGCGGCACTGAAGCTTTCTTT
CASSSTGGGTEAFF
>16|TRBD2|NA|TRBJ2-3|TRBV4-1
TGCGCCAGCAGCCTGGCGTTAGCGGGGCTCACAGATACGCAGTATTTT
CASSLALAGLTDTQYF
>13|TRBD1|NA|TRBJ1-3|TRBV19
TGTGCCAGTAGCTGGACAGGGGGAAACACCATATATTTT
CASSWTGGNTIYF
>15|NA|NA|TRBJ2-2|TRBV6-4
TGTGCCAGCAGTGAAACAGCCAGTAACACCGGGGAGCTGTTTTTT
CASSETASNTGELFF
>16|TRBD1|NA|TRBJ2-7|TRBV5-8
TGTGCCAGCAGCTTGTTCAGACAGGGGGGCCCCTACGAGCAGTACTTC
CASSLFRQGGPYEQYF
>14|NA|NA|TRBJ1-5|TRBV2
TGTGCCAGCAGTGCGAGCACCTCTAATCAGCCCCAGCATTTT
CASSASTSNQPQHF
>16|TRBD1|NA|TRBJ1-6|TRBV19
TGTGCCAGTAGTACCCTCCGACAGGGTGCGCATTCACCCCTCCACTTT
CASSTLRQGAHSPLHF
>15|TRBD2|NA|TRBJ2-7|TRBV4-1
TGCGCCAGCAGCCGTCTAGCGGGGGGGAACAACGAGCAGTACTTC
CASSRLAGGNNEQYF
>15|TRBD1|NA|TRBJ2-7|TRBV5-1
TGCGCCAGCAGTTCAGGACAGGGGGTTTCCTACGAGCAGTACTTC
CASSSGQGVSYEQYF
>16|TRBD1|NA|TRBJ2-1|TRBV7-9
TGTGCCAGCAGCTTAGGGGGGACAGGGGTCTACAATGAGCAGTTCTTC
CASSLGGTGVYNEQFF